A selection of T cell receptor beta chains follows, all from one sample in a study of T cell repertoires in cytomegalovirus infection. TCRdb processed the reads anew with MiXCR; each CDR3 protein has one entry. This repertoire shows over 450,000 distinct CDR3 sequences, approximately 10% found once; its top ten account for 10%. The sequenced material came from PBMCs. The source of these receptors is a human donor in good health (CMV status not recorded). Some clones in this sample may be carry-over from other donors' samples. Both conserved end residues are part of each CDR3. D genes are given only for firm matches. Size is stated for part of the rows, as once, few or many counts, or as a class when the clone is expanded.

V gene: TRBV15; clone size: NA; J gene: TRBJ2-7; D gene: NA; CDR3 DNA: TGTGCCACCAGCAGAGCTTATGACAGGACCTACGAGCAGTACTTC; CDR3 protein: CATSRAYDRTYEQYF
V gene: TRBV19; clone size: NA; J gene: TRBJ2-2; D gene: TRBD2; CDR3 DNA: TGTGCCAGTATGAGGCAGGGACTAACGAACACCGGGGAGCTGTTTTTT; CDR3 protein: CASMRQGLTNTGELFF
V gene: TRBV18; clone size: many; J gene: TRBJ2-3; D gene: NA; CDR3 DNA: TGTGCCAGCTCACCACGGCCGAATTCCTACGATACGCAGTATTTT; CDR3 protein: CASSPRPNSYDTQYF
V gene: TRBV27; clone size: many; J gene: TRBJ1-3; D gene: TRBD1; CDR3 DNA: TGTGCCAGCAGCCCAACAGGGGGGATCTCTGGAAACACCATATATTTT; CDR3 protein: CASSPTGGISGNTIYF
V gene: TRBV12-3/TRBV12-4; clone size: many; J gene: TRBJ2-7; D gene: NA; CDR3 DNA: TGTGCCAGCAGTTTAAATAGACAGTACGAGCAGTACTTC; CDR3 protein: CASSLNRQYEQYF
V gene: TRBV11-2; clone size: NA; J gene: TRBJ2-6; D gene: TRBD1; CDR3 DNA: TGTGCCAGCAGCCTGGACAGGGTCTCTGGGGCCAACGTCCTGACTTTC; CDR3 protein: CASSLDRVSGANVLTF
V gene: TRBV27; clone size: many; J gene: TRBJ1-1; D gene: NA; CDR3 DNA: TGTGCCAGCAGACCCTCGGGCGGGGGCAACACTGAAGCTTTCTTT; CDR3 protein: CASRPSGGGNTEAFF
V gene: TRBV20-1; clone size: few; J gene: TRBJ2-1; D gene: TRBD2; CDR3 DNA: TGCAGTGCTAGAGATGCCAGGACTAGCGGGAGTGAGCAGTTCTTC; CDR3 protein: CSARDARTSGSEQFF
V gene: TRBV19; clone size: NA; J gene: TRBJ1-4; D gene: TRBD1; CDR3 DNA: TGTGCCAGTAGTCCGGGACGGACAGGGGCAACTAATGAAAAACTGTTTTTT; CDR3 protein: CASSPGRTGATNEKLFF
V gene: TRBV11-2; clone size: NA; J gene: TRBJ1-1; D gene: TRBD1; CDR3 DNA: TGTGCCAGCAGCTTGTTTATAACAGGGGACACTGAAGCTTTCTTT; CDR3 protein: CASSLFITGDTEAFF
V gene: TRBV12-3/TRBV12-4; clone size: many; J gene: TRBJ2-1; D gene: NA; CDR3 DNA: TGTGCCAGCAGTGTAACAGTCCCCTCGGGTGAGCAGTTCTTC; CDR3 protein: CASSVTVPSGEQFF
V gene: TRBV20-1; clone size: NA; J gene: TRBJ1-5; D gene: NA; CDR3 DNA: TGCAGTGCTAGGGGGGGTGGGAAGCCCCAGCATTTT; CDR3 protein: CSARGGGKPQHF
V gene: TRBV6-2/TRBV6-3; clone size: many; J gene: TRBJ2-7; D gene: NA; CDR3 DNA: TGTGCCAGCAGTTACGTCGGGACATACGACGAGCAGTACTTC; CDR3 protein: CASSYVGTYDEQYF
V gene: TRBV7-9; clone size: many; J gene: TRBJ1-1; D gene: NA; CDR3 DNA: TGTGCCAGCAGCTTAATGAGGGAAACAGAAGCTTTCTTT; CDR3 protein: CASSLMRETEAFF
V gene: TRBV11-1; clone size: many; J gene: TRBJ2-1; D gene: NA; CDR3 DNA: TGTGCCAGCAGCTCAAGCCGGGGGCCCTACAATGAGCAGTTCTTC; CDR3 protein: CASSSSRGPYNEQFF
V gene: TRBV28; clone size: many; J gene: TRBJ2-7; D gene: NA; CDR3 DNA: TGTGCCAGCAGTTTGAGTGGGTTGCTCGAGCAGTACTTC; CDR3 protein: CASSLSGLLEQYF
V gene: TRBV7-9; clone size: NA; J gene: TRBJ1-2; D gene: NA; CDR3 DNA: TGTGCCAGCAGCTTCAGCGGAGTCGGCTACACCTTC; CDR3 protein: CASSFSGVGYTF
V gene: TRBV11-2; clone size: many; J gene: TRBJ1-1; D gene: NA; CDR3 DNA: TGTGCCAGCAGCTTAGATACGCAGGGCACTGAAGCTTTCTTT; CDR3 protein: CASSLDTQGTEAFF
V gene: TRBV20-1; clone size: many; J gene: TRBJ2-1; D gene: TRBD2; CDR3 DNA: TGCAGTGCTTCCCCGGAGGCGGGAGTTTCCTACAATGAGCAGTTCTTC; CDR3 protein: CSASPEAGVSYNEQFF
V gene: TRBV28; clone size: many; J gene: TRBJ2-2; D gene: TRBD1; CDR3 DNA: TGTGCCAGCGGGCCGACAGGGATGGCAACCGGGGAGCTGTTTTTT; CDR3 protein: CASGPTGMATGELFF
V gene: TRBV5-4; clone size: many; J gene: TRBJ2-1; D gene: TRBD1; CDR3 DNA: TGTGCCAGCAGCGCGGGGGGACAGGGGAACGGTGAGCAGTTCTTC; CDR3 protein: CASSAGGQGNGEQFF
V gene: TRBV27; clone size: many; J gene: TRBJ2-5; D gene: NA; CDR3 DNA: TGTGCCAGCAGTTTATCAATTTCGGGCAGGGGCGAGACCCAGTACTTC; CDR3 protein: CASSLSISGRGETQYF
V gene: TRBV12-3/TRBV12-4; clone size: many; J gene: TRBJ2-7; D gene: TRBD2; CDR3 DNA: TGTGCCACCAGTAGCGGGAGCTCCTACGAGCAGTACTTC; CDR3 protein: CATSSGSSYEQYF
V gene: TRBV6-6; clone size: many; J gene: TRBJ1-5; D gene: NA; CDR3 DNA: TGTGCCAGCAGCAGTGACAATGGCAATCAGCCCCAGCATTTT; CDR3 protein: CASSSDNGNQPQHF
V gene: TRBV6-6; clone size: NA; J gene: TRBJ1-5; D gene: NA; CDR3 DNA: TGTGCCAGCGTGAGGGGGTCGAATAGCAATCAGCCCCAGCATTTT; CDR3 protein: CASVRGSNSNQPQHF
V gene: TRBV29-1; clone size: NA; J gene: TRBJ2-1; D gene: NA; CDR3 DNA: TGCAGCGTTGCGTCTGGGGGGGCCGGGGACAATGAGCAGTTCTTC; CDR3 protein: CSVASGGAGDNEQFF
V gene: TRBV20-1; clone size: few; J gene: TRBJ2-2; D gene: NA; CDR3 DNA: TGCAGTGCTAGAAACAAACTAGTTACCGGGGAGCTGTTTTTT; CDR3 protein: CSARNKLVTGELFF
V gene: TRBV5-4; clone size: many; J gene: TRBJ1-4; D gene: NA; CDR3 DNA: TGTGCCAGCAGCCTTTGGAGTGCAACTAATGAAAAACTGTTTTTT; CDR3 protein: CASSLWSATNEKLFF
V gene: TRBV12-3/TRBV12-4; clone size: NA; J gene: TRBJ2-7; D gene: NA; CDR3 DNA: TGTGCCAGCAGTATCCTAGGGACTCTGACCTACGAGCAGTACTTC; CDR3 protein: CASSILGTLTYEQYF
V gene: TRBV7-9; clone size: many; J gene: TRBJ1-2; D gene: NA; CDR3 DNA: TGTGCCAGCAGCCCCCTTTCGCAGGCCGGCGGCTACACCTTC; CDR3 protein: CASSPLSQAGGYTF
V gene: TRBV27; clone size: many; J gene: TRBJ1-2; D gene: NA; CDR3 DNA: TGTGCCAGCAGTCACCAGGGGAACTATGGCTACACCTTC; CDR3 protein: CASSHQGNYGYTF
V gene: TRBV29-1; clone size: many; J gene: TRBJ2-7; D gene: NA; CDR3 DNA: TGCAGCGTGAGGAGGGGTATGCACGAGCAGTACTTC; CDR3 protein: CSVRRGMHEQYF
V gene: TRBV7-3; clone size: many; J gene: TRBJ1-1; D gene: NA; CDR3 DNA: TGTGCCAGCAGCTTAATGTTAAGGAGGTCGACTAACACTGAAGCTTTCTTT; CDR3 protein: CASSLMLRRSTNTEAFF
V gene: TRBV7-6; clone size: many; J gene: TRBJ2-7; D gene: TRBD1; CDR3 DNA: TGTGCCAGCAGCTTACAGACAGGGGGCTACGAGCAGTACTTC; CDR3 protein: CASSLQTGGYEQYF
V gene: TRBV7-6; clone size: many; J gene: TRBJ2-3; D gene: NA; CDR3 DNA: TGTGCCAGCAGCGCGTCGACCGGGGGATCAGATACGCAGTATTTT; CDR3 protein: CASSASTGGSDTQYF
V gene: TRBV6-4; clone size: many; J gene: TRBJ1-5; D gene: NA; CDR3 DNA: TGTGCCACCGGGAAACCCAGGTACAATCAGCCCCAGCATTTT; CDR3 protein: CATGKPRYNQPQHF
V gene: TRBV7-2; clone size: many; J gene: TRBJ2-1; D gene: NA; CDR3 DNA: TGTGCCAGCAGCCAACAAACCAATGAGCAGTTCTTC; CDR3 protein: CASSQQTNEQFF
V gene: TRBV29-1; clone size: few; J gene: TRBJ2-1; D gene: NA; CDR3 DNA: TGCAGCGTTATGGGCAGTGGGACTGGTAATGAGCAGTTCTTC; CDR3 protein: CSVMGSGTGNEQFF
V gene: TRBV5-6; clone size: NA; J gene: TRBJ2-7; D gene: NA; CDR3 DNA: TGTGCCAGCAGCTTTCTCCCGGATCAGCGCTACGAGCAGTACTTC; CDR3 protein: CASSFLPDQRYEQYF
V gene: TRBV11-2; clone size: many; J gene: TRBJ2-7; D gene: NA; CDR3 DNA: TGTGCCAGCAGCTTAGGTCTGGTTCGCGAGCAGTACTTC; CDR3 protein: CASSLGLVREQYF
V gene: TRBV10-3; clone size: NA; J gene: TRBJ1-2; D gene: NA; CDR3 DNA: TGTGCCATCAATGAGTTAGCTAACTATGGCTACACCTTC; CDR3 protein: CAINELANYGYTF
V gene: TRBV19; clone size: many; J gene: TRBJ1-4; D gene: NA; CDR3 DNA: TGTGCCAGTAAGGGAGGAAGTCGAACTAATGAAAAACTGTTTTTT; CDR3 protein: CASKGGSRTNEKLFF
V gene: TRBV10-3; clone size: many; J gene: TRBJ1-2; D gene: TRBD1; CDR3 DNA: TGTGCCATCAGTGATGGGACAGGGGAAGATGGCTACACCTTC; CDR3 protein: CAISDGTGEDGYTF
V gene: TRBV28; clone size: many; J gene: TRBJ1-1; D gene: NA; CDR3 DNA: TGTGCCAGCAGTGCACCATATGGGATGAACACTGAAGCTTTCTTT; CDR3 protein: CASSAPYGMNTEAFF
V gene: TRBV5-4; clone size: many; J gene: TRBJ2-3; D gene: NA; CDR3 DNA: TGTGCCAGCAGCTCCCCACTAGGGACTGGCACAGATACGCAGTATTTT; CDR3 protein: CASSSPLGTGTDTQYF
V gene: TRBV9; clone size: NA; J gene: TRBJ2-7; D gene: NA; CDR3 DNA: TGTGCCAGCAGCCTTAGAGGGGATGGCAGGGGTCTCGAGCAGTACTTC; CDR3 protein: CASSLRGDGRGLEQYF
V gene: TRBV25-1; clone size: many; J gene: TRBJ1-1; D gene: NA; CDR3 DNA: TGTGCCAGCAGGACCGAGGTGAACACTGAAGCTTTCTTT; CDR3 protein: CASRTEVNTEAFF
V gene: TRBV5-1; clone size: many; J gene: TRBJ1-5; D gene: NA; CDR3 DNA: TGTGCCAGCAGCTTAACAGGAACCAATCAGCCCCAGCATTTT; CDR3 protein: CASSLTGTNQPQHF
V gene: TRBV9; clone size: NA; J gene: TRBJ1-3; D gene: NA; CDR3 DNA: TGTGCCAGCAGCGGCCCCCGGGCAGGTGGAAACACCATATATTTT; CDR3 protein: CASSGPRAGGNTIYF
V gene: TRBV2; clone size: many; J gene: TRBJ1-1; D gene: NA; CDR3 DNA: TGTGCCAGCAGCGGTTCACGGGGAGCGCCCGAAGCTTTCTTT; CDR3 protein: CASSGSRGAPEAFF
V gene: TRBV20-1; clone size: many; J gene: TRBJ2-3; D gene: TRBD1; CDR3 DNA: TGCAGTGCTAGAAAGGCAGGGGGTGAGGGGACGCAGTATTTT; CDR3 protein: CSARKAGGEGTQYF
V gene: TRBV10-2; clone size: many; J gene: TRBJ2-1; D gene: TRBD2; CDR3 DNA: TGCGCCAGCGCGGGAGAGGCCTACAATGAGCAGTTCTTC; CDR3 protein: CASAGEAYNEQFF
V gene: TRBV20-1; clone size: NA; J gene: TRBJ2-5; D gene: TRBD2; CDR3 DNA: TGCAGTGCTATACCGGGACTAGGCGGGACGGAGACCCAGTACTTC; CDR3 protein: CSAIPGLGGTETQYF
V gene: TRBV7-2; clone size: many; J gene: TRBJ2-5; D gene: NA; CDR3 DNA: TGTGCCAGCAGCCGAAGCGGAGCAAATAAAGAGACCCAGTACTTC; CDR3 protein: CASSRSGANKETQYF
V gene: TRBV20-1; clone size: many; J gene: TRBJ2-1; D gene: TRBD2; CDR3 DNA: TGCAGTGCTAGAATCTGGACTAGCGTGAACAATGAGCAGTTCTTC; CDR3 protein: CSARIWTSVNNEQFF
V gene: TRBV29-1; clone size: NA; J gene: TRBJ2-3; D gene: NA; CDR3 DNA: TGCAGTTCGGGGCGGAACGCAGATACGCAGTATTTT; CDR3 protein: CSSGRNADTQYF
V gene: TRBV7-8; clone size: many; J gene: TRBJ2-1; D gene: TRBD2; CDR3 DNA: TGTGCCAGCAGCTTCGGACTAGTCGGTCACAATGAGCAGTTCTTC; CDR3 protein: CASSFGLVGHNEQFF
V gene: TRBV7-6; clone size: many; J gene: TRBJ2-1; D gene: NA; CDR3 DNA: TGTGCCAGCAGCTACGGTCGAGGCTCCTACAATGAGCAGTTCTTC; CDR3 protein: CASSYGRGSYNEQFF